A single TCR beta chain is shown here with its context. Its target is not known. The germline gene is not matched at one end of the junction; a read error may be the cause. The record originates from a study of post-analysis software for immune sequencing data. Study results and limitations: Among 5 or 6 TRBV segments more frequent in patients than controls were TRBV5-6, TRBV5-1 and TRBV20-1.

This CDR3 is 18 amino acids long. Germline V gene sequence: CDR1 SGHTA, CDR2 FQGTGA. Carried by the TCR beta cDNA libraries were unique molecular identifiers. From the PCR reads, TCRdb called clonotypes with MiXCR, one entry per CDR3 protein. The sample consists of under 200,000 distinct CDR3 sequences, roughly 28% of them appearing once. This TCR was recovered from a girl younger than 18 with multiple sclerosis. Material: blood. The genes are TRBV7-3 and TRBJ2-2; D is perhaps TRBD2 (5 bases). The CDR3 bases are TGTGCCAGCAGCCCAACCGCAGGTCCACAAGCGAGCACCGGGGAGCGGTTTTTT. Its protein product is CASSPTAGPQASTGERFF. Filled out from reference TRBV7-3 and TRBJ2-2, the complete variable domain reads GAGVSQTPSNKVTEKGKYVELRCDPISGHTALYWYRQSLGQGPEFLIYFQGTGAADDSGLPNDRFFAVRPEGSVSTLKIQRTERGDSAVYLCASSPTAGPQASTGERFFGEGSRLTVL.